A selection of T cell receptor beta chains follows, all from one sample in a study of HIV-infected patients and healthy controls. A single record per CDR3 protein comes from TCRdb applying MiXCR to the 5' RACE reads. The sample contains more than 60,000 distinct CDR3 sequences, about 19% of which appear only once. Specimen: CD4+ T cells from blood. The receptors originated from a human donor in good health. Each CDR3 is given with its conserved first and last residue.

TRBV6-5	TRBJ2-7	CASSRWGGTHEQYF
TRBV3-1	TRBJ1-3	CASSHRRGRVSGNTIYF
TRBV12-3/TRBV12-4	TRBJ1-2	CASSFSDRGLNGYTF
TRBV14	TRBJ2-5	CASSQAGGSGETQYF
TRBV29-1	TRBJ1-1	CSVGGFNTEAFF
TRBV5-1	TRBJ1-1	CASSGRGPGTEAFF
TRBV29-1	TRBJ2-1	CSVDLVSAYNEQFF
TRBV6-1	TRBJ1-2	CASSDLDRLIGYTF
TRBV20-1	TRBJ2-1	CSARDPSGRDEQFF
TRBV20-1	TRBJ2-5	CSATTQGTGTQYF
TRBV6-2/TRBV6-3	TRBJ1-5	CASRFTGNQPQHF
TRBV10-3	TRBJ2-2	CAIKGGVDANTGELFF
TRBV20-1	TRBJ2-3	CSARDRRRRGFTDTQYF
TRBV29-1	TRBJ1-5	CSVGQGSGNQPQHF
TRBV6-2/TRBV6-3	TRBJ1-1	CASSYPPAGARTEAFF
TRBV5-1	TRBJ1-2	CASSRTGGGYTF
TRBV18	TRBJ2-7	CASSVTRGYEQYF
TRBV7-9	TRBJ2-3	CASSFRPLSTDTQYF
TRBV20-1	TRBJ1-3	CSGEGQGSGNTIYF
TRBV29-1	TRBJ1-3	CSVSGTARGSGNTIYF
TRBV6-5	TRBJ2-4	CASSHGLGLAKNIQYF
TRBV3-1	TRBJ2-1	CASSPEGLAGLVNEQFF
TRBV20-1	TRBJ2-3	CSARLMDSAISSTDTQYF
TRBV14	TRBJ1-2	CASSHDPYYGYTF
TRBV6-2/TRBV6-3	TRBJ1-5	CASSPPGTGAFSNQPQHF
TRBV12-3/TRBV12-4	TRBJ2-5	CASSPGQRGGETQYF
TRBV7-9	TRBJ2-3	CASSPVARDTQYF
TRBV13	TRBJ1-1	CASTSRGTEAFF
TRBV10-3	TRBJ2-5	CAIRDREETQYF
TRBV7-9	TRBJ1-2	CASSLRDHYGYTF
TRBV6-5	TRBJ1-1	CASRQGANTEAFF
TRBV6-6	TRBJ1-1	CASSYPQKNTEAFF
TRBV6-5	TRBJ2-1	CASSNWASGSDEQFF
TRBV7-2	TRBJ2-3	CASSLNSGSPPYF
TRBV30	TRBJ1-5	CAWSVGSSNQPQHF
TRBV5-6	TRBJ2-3	CASRPAGGGTDTQYF
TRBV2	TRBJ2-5	CASSRGEYQETQYF
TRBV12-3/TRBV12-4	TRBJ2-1	CASSSNEQFF
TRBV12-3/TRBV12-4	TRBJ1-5	CASSVTENQPQHF
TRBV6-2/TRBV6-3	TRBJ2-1	CASSSLVSNEQFF
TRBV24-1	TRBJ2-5	CATSDPGQSQETQYF
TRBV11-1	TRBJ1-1	CASSSNSGTLAFF
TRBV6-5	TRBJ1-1	CASSYGEVTEAFF
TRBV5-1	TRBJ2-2	CASSLAGLAGTGELFF